The subject of this entry is one TCR beta chain. Antigen: not known. These data are taken from a study of beta chain features in type 1 diabetes. Whole-study results and caveats: Resolution of whether HLA type affects TCRB rearrangement was not achieved here.

Without exception, sorted populations had purity beyond 95%. Expressed TCRB transcripts were sequenced because the isolated RNA had all been reverse transcribed beforehand. The table came from immunoSEQ multiplex PCR; TCRdb's copy has only in-frame clones and leaves some out. The sample holds 200,000 to 250,000 clones, about 63% seen once. The V and J ends lost 6 bases and 6 bases, in that order; junction bases with no gene match: 8. Germline lookup yields CDR1 SNHLY and CDR2 FYNNEI. This CDR3 region has 15 residues. The chain carries TRBV2 and TRBJ2-1; 10 nucleotides align to TRBD2. Sequencing input: naive CD4+ T cells from blood. This clonotype originated in a man aged 30-40 years in good health. CDR3 residues: CASRPLAGLTNEQFF. The CDR3 nucleotides read TGTGCCAGCAGGCCACTAGCGGGGCTGACCAATGAGCAGTTCTTC.